Listed below are T cell receptor beta chains from one sample, sequenced in a study of T-cell reconstitution after alpha-beta-depleted transplantation in children. MiXCR, run by TCRdb on the PCR reads, gives a single entry per CDR3 protein. Altogether approximately 980,000 distinct CDR3 sequences are present, about 29% being singletons, with the ten largest covering roughly 27%. This specimen was PBMCs, mostly from graft donor cells, taken 360 days after TCRalphabeta/CD19-depleted stem cell transplant. These receptors were collected from a boy under two years old who had a stem cell transplant for SCID, so the T cells may come from the graft donor. Both conserved end residues are part of each CDR3. D genes are given only for firm matches.

D	V	J	CDR3
NA	TRBV9	TRBJ1-4	CASICRDTWDGKLFF
NA	TRBV5-1	TRBJ2-3	CASSLSATTDTQYF
TRBD1	TRBV5-1	TRBJ2-7	CASGGTGEKRGEQYF
TRBD1	TRBV5-1	TRBJ1-1	CASSLRPKIAGGTEAFF
NA	TRBV5-5	TRBJ2-1	CASVRSGTESNEQFF
TRBD2	TRBV27	TRBJ2-5	CASSHVTSGFQETQYF
TRBD1	TRBV4-1	TRBJ2-7	CASSQRQGVEQYF
NA	TRBV9	TRBJ2-3	CASSVEPSGYTDTQYF
TRBD2	TRBV20-1	TRBJ2-3	CSAGTSGERADTQYF
NA	TRBV5-6	TRBJ2-7	CASSLRDLYYEQYF
NA	TRBV30	TRBJ2-2	CAWSKGPSAGELFF
NA	TRBV5-1	TRBJ1-1	CASRSGTGLPPTEAFF
NA	TRBV3-1	TRBJ1-5	CASSQEGAGSNQPQHF
NA	TRBV4-2	TRBJ2-3	CASSQDKKYTQYF
TRBD1	TRBV5-1	TRBJ2-1	CASRTAAKGAGEQFF
TRBD1	TRBV11-2	TRBJ1-1	CASSPGTLQGTGAFF
NA	TRBV6-2/TRBV6-3	TRBJ2-1	CASSYSLLADDEQFF
NA	TRBV5-1	TRBJ1-1	CASSLANLISLNTEAFF
NA	TRBV11-2	TRBJ2-7	CASSPIGTPSYEQYF
TRBD1	TRBV20-1	TRBJ2-4	CSAHRGSKTAKNIQYF
NA	TRBV14	TRBJ2-2	CASSQDWTLPTGELFF
NA	TRBV2	TRBJ2-3	CASSEAVARDTQYF
NA	TRBV6-1	TRBJ2-5	CASSQRTVKETQYF
TRBD2	TRBV18	TRBJ2-7	CASSPRLAGSSYEQYF
NA	TRBV12-3/TRBV12-4	TRBJ1-2	CASSPYPYGYTF
NA	TRBV9	TRBJ2-1	CASSTTPARSLFF
NA	TRBV4-2	TRBJ1-6	CASSQSGGVWNSPLHF
NA	TRBV10-3	TRBJ2-3	CAISVGSGPTDTQYF
NA	TRBV29-1	TRBJ1-5	CSVELGGSNQPQHF
NA	TRBV7-3	TRBJ2-5	CASSVRVGETQYF
NA	TRBV13	TRBJ2-2	CASSWALPSGELFF
NA	TRBV21-1	TRBJ1-1	CASSNPAEAFF